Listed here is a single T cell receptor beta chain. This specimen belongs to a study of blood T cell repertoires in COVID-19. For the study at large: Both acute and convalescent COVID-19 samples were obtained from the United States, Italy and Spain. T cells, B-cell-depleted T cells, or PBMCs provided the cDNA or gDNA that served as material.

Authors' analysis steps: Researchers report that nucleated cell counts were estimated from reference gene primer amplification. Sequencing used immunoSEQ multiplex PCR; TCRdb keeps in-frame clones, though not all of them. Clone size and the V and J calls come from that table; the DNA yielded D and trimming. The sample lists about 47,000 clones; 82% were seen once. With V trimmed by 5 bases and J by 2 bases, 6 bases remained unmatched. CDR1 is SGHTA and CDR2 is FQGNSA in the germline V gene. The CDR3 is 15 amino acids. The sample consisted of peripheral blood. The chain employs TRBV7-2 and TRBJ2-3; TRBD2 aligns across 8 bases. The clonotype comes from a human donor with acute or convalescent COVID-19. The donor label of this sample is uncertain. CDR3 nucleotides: TGTGCCAGCAGCCCTACGGGGGGGCCCACAGATACGCAGTATTTT. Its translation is CASSPTGGPTDTQYF.